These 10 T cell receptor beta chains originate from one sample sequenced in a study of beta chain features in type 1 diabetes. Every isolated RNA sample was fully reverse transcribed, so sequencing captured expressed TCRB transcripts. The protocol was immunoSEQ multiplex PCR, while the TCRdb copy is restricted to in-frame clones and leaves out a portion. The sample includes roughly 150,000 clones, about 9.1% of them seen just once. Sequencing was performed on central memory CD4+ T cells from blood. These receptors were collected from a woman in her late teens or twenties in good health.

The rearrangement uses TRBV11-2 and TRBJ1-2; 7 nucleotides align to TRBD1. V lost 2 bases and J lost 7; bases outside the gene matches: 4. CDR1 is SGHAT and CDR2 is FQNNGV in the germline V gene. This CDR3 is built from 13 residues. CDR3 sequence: CASSLTQGGGYTF. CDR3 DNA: TGTGCCAGCAGCTTAACGCAGGGGGGTGGCTACACCTTC. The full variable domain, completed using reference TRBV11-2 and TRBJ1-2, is EAGVAQSPRYKIIEKRQSVAFWCNPISGHATLYWYQQILGQGPKLLIQFQNNGVVDDSQLPKDRFSAERLKGVDSTLKIQPAKLEDSAVYLCASSLTQGGGYTFGSGTRLTVV.

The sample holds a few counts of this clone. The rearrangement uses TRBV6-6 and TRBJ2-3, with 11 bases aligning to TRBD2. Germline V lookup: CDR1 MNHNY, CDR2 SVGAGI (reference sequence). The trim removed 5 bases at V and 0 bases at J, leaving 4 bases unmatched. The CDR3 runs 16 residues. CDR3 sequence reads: CASSRLAGGSTDTQYF. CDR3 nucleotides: TGTGCCAGCAGTCGCCTAGCGGGGGGAAGCACAGATACGCAGTATTTT.

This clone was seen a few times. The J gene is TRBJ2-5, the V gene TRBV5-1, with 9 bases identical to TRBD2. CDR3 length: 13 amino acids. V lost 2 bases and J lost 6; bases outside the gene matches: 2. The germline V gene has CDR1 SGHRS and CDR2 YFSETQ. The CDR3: CASSLGTSKTQYF. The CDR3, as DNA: TGCGCCAGCAGCTTAGGGACTAGCAAGACCCAGTACTTC.

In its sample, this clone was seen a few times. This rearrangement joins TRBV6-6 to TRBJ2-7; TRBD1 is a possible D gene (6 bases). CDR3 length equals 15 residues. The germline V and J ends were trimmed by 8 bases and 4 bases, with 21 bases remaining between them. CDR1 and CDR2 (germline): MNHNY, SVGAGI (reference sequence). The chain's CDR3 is CASAGGTGMAYEQYF. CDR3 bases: TGTGCCAGCGCAGGCGGTACAGGGATGGCATACGAGCAGTACTTC.

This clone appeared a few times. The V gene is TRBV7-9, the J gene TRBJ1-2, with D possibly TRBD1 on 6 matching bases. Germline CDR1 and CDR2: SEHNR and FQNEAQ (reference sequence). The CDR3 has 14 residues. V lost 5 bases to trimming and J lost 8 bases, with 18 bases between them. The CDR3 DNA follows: TGTGCCAGCAGCCCCGGGCGGGGGGCGGAGGGCTACACCTTC. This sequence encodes CASSPGRGAEGYTF.

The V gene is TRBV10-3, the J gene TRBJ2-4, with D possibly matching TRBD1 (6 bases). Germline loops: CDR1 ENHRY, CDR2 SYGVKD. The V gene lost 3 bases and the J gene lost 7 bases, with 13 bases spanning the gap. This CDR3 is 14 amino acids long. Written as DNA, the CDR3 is TGTGCCATCAGTGACAGGGGATCAGGGAACATTCAGTACTTC. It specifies CAISDRGSGNIQYF.

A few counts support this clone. CDR3 residues: CSVGIQGAQYF. For the CDR3, the DNA is TGCAGCGTCGGGATCCAAGGAGCGCAGTATTTT. The chain recombines TRBV29-1 with TRBJ2-3, with a weak D call TRBD2 (5 bases). Trimming stripped 6 bases from V and 10 bases from J, with 14 bases between. The length of the CDR3 is 11 residues. CDR1 is SQVTM, CDR2 ANQGSEA, per germline.

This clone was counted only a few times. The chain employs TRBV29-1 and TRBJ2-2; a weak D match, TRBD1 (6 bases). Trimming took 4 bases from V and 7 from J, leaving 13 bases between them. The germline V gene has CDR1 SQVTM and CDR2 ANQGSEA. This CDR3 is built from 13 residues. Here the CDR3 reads CSVGIQGGGELFF. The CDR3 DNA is TGCAGCGTTGGAATACAGGGTGGCGGGGAGCTGTTTTTT.

CDR3 region: CASSDNVVSEQFF. The CDR3 nucleotides read TGTGCCAGCAGTGATAATGTAGTTAGTGAGCAGTTCTTC. The chain employs TRBV6-1 and TRBJ2-1, with D unclear. The CDR3 runs 13 residues. The V and J ends lost 3 bases and 9 bases respectively, with 12 bases between them. In germline, CDR1 is MNHNS, CDR2 SASEGT.

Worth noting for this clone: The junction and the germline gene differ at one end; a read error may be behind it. For the CDR3, the DNA is TGTGCCAGCAGCCCCAACCCGGGACTCCCCATCTTC. This translates into CASSPNPGLPIF. V is TRBV7-3 and J is TRBJ2-1; a possible D gene is TRBD2 (6 bases). Looked up from germline, CDR1 is SGHTA and CDR2 is FQGTGA. This CDR3 is built from 12 residues.